Listed here are 31 T cell receptor beta chains from one sample, sequenced in a study of T cell clonality in common variable immunodeficiency. Some clones are missing from TCRdb's copy, which holds only in-frame ones; the method was immunoSEQ multiplex PCR. The data show 40,000 to 45,000 clones, with none appearing a single time. The sample was peripheral blood mononuclear cells. The source of these receptors is a person aged 18 to 75 in good health.

In its sample, this clone was seen many times. The read gets to within 3 residues of the CDR3 end, and the germline J gene fills in the rest. V usage is TRBV11-2 and J usage is TRBJ2-7; 7 positions match TRBD2. Germline loops: CDR1 SGHAT, CDR2 FQNNGV. This CDR3 is 12 amino acids long. V shed 8 bases, J shed 6 bases, and the junction held 7 bases outside the gene matches. The CDR3 DNA, read in part, is TGTGCCAGCGGGCGGGAGTCCCCCGAG. Translating it yields CASGRESPE. The CDR3 in its entirety is CASGRESPEQYF.

This clone has ten or more counts. The CDR3 goes on 3 residues after the read ends, and that part is filled in from the germline J gene. V is TRBV19 and J is TRBJ2-2, with 9 bases matching TRBD1. The V segment lost 7 bases and the J segment 6 bases; nucleotides outside the gene matches: 6. Germline V gene sequence: CDR1 LNHDA, CDR2 SQIVND (reference sequence). This CDR3 has 14 residues. CDR3 region: CASTGQGRAGELFF. Incomplete CDR3 DNA: TGTGCCAGTACCGGACAGGGGAGGGCCGGGGAG.

This clone was counted at least ten times. The read stops 3 residues short of the end of the CDR3; the missing end is completed from the germline J gene. The rearrangement uses TRBV20-1 and TRBJ2-1; a weak D match, TRBD1 (6 bases). There are 12 residues in the CDR3. In germline, CDR1 is DFQATT, CDR2 SNEGSKA (reference sequence). Trimming removed 4 bases at V and 8 bases at J, with 12 bases between. CDR3: CSAKDSPYEQFF. CDR3 DNA, as far as it was read: TGCAGTGCTAAGGACAGTCCCTATGAG.

Ten or more counts support this clone. The read terminates 3 residues before the CDR3 end, so the remaining end is supplied by the germline J gene. V and J are TRBV5-6 and TRBJ2-5; 8 bases are a match to TRBD2. Losses at the gene ends were 0 bases for V and 5 bases for J; bases not matched to a gene: 6. The length of the CDR3 is 15 residues. The germline CDR1 and CDR2 sequences are SGHDT and YYEEEE. The CDR3 here is CASSLAPGGRETQYF. The sequenced part of the CDR3 DNA is TGTGCCAGCAGCTTGGCCCCGGGGGGGCGGGAGACC.

This clone occurred many times. The read ends 3 residues before the CDR3 terminus; that terminus is restored from the germline J gene. The chain employs TRBV20-1 and TRBJ2-4; 8 bases match TRBD1. After removal of 3 bases from V and 8 bases from J, the junction contained 6 bases not matched to a gene. The CDR3 has 13 amino acids. The germline gives CDR1 DFQATT, CDR2 SNEGSKA (reference sequence). CDR3 bases read: TGCAGTGCTAGGGGGGACAGGACACACATT. Its protein product is CSARGDRTHI. The whole CDR3 is CSARGDRTHIQYF.

This clone came up many times. The read falls 3 residues short of the CDR3 end, and the missing part is taken from the germline J gene. The chain uses TRBV11-3 and TRBJ2-6; a possible D gene is TRBD2 (6 bases). This CDR3 region has 15 residues. V was trimmed by 5 bases and J by 1 base, leaving 9 bases between them. In germline, CDR1 is SGHNT, CDR2 YENEEA. CDR3 region: CASSPGGSGANVLTF. CDR3 bases read: TGTGCCAGCAGCCCCGGGGGTTCTGGGGCCAACGTC. Looking up the rest from reference TRBV11-3 and TRBJ2-6 gives the full variable domain: EAGVVQSPRYKIIEKKQPVAFWCNPISGHNTLYWYLQNLGQGPELLIRYENEEAVDDSQLPKDRFSAERLKGVDSTLKIQPAELGDSAVYLCASSPGGSGANVLTFGAGSRLTVL.

In its sample, this clone was seen many times. The CDR3 sequence: CASSLESVRQGGEQYF. Partial CDR3 DNA: TGCGCCAGCAGCTTGGAATCAGTTAGGCAGGGCGGCGAG. The rearrangement links TRBV5-1 to TRBJ2-7, with a tentative D call TRBD1 (5 bases). The missing CDR3 end, 3 residues past where the read stops, is filled in from the germline J gene. This CDR3 is 16 amino acids long. Germline values: CDR1 SGHRS, CDR2 YFSETQ. The V and J ends lost 0 bases and 6 bases respectively, with 19 bases between them.

This clone was counted at least ten times. The CDR3 end falls 3 residues outside the read, so it is completed with the germline J gene. J is TRBJ2-7 and V is TRBV30; D is possibly TRBD1 (6 bases). The CDR3 has 13 residues. Germline lookup yields CDR1 GTSNPN and CDR2 SVGIG (reference sequence). The V end was cut by 1 base, the J end by 0 bases, with 7 bases between. The DNA read from the CDR3 is TGTGCCTGGAGTGGGGACATCTCCTACGAG. It translates to CAWSGDISYE. The whole CDR3 protein reads CAWSGDISYEQYF. The full variable domain, its missing parts supplied by reference TRBV30 and TRBJ2-7, is SQTIHQWPATLVQPVGSPLSLECTVEGTSNPNLYWYRQAAGRGLQLLFYSVGIGQISSEVPQNLSASRPQDRQFILSSKKLLLSDSGFYLCAWSGDISYEQYFGPGTRLTVT.

This clone was seen at least ten times. The read is 3 residues too short to cover the CDR3 end, so that end is filled in from the germline J gene. The chain couples TRBV11-2 to TRBJ1-6; the D gene is possibly TRBD1 (5 bases). Germline loops: CDR1 SGHAT, CDR2 FQNNGV. The CDR3 length is 15 residues. V was clipped by 5 bases and J by 5 bases, with 13 bases between them. The CDR3 DNA, read in part, is TGTGCCAGCAGCCGTTGGACATTGAATAATTCACCC. Its translation: CASSRWTLNNSP. The full CDR3 protein is CASSRWTLNNSPLHF.

This clone occurred a few times. Read coverage stops 3 residues before the CDR3 terminus; the germline J gene supplies the remainder. The chain recombines TRBV5-5 with TRBJ1-6, with 8 nucleotides matching TRBD1. V lost 4 bases, J lost 9 bases, and 9 bases stayed unmatched. The CDR3 is 15 residues long. Germline values: CDR1 SGHKS, CDR2 YYEKEE (reference sequence). The CDR3 sequence is CASSRGQGQSSPLHF. The sequenced CDR3 bases are TGTGCCAGCAGCCGAGGACAGGGACAGAGTTCACCC.

This clone has a count of ten or more. The read finishes 3 residues shy of the CDR3 end, and the germline J gene is used to complete it. This chain joins TRBV30 and TRBJ2-1, with 7 bases lining up with TRBD1. The CDR3 contains 15 residues. V lost 5 bases, J lost 0 bases, and 7 bases stayed unmatched. The germline gives CDR1 GTSNPN, CDR2 SVGIG (reference sequence). CDR3 DNA (partial): TGTGCCTGGCGCACAGGGGCAGCCTCCTACAATGAG. As protein: CAWRTGAASYNE. The full CDR3 protein reads CAWRTGAASYNEQFF.

At least ten counts were recorded for this clone. The read ends 3 residues shy of where the CDR3 ends; the end is completed using the germline J gene. The chain is built from TRBV4-1 and TRBJ2-7; 9 nucleotides align to TRBD2. Per germline, CDR1 MGHRA and CDR2 YSYEKL. The CDR3 spans 14 residues. After removal of 4 bases from V and 4 bases from J, the junction contained 5 bases not matched to a gene. CDR3 amino acids: CASSRIAGEYEQYF. CDR3 DNA, as far as it was read: TGCGCCAGCAGCCGTATAGCGGGGGAATACGAG.

There are a few counts of this clone. The read gets to within 3 residues of the CDR3 end, and the germline J gene fills in the rest. This chain joins TRBV7-9 and TRBJ2-7; D gene uncertain. The V end was cut by 8 bases, the J end by 5 bases, with 16 bases between. The CDR3 contains 13 residues. Germline V gene data show CDR1 as SEHNR and CDR2 as FQNEAQ (reference sequence). The sequenced CDR3 bases are TGTGCCAGCCAGCTTTCGAGCGTGCACGAG. Translation gives CASQLSSVHE. The whole CDR3 sequence is CASQLSSVHEQYF.

CDR3 amino acids: CASTPSPQGALYNEQFF. The part of the CDR3 DNA that was read is TGTGCCAGTACCCCATCGCCCCAGGGGGCGTTATACAATGAG. The chain carries TRBV19 and TRBJ2-1, with 8 bases aligning to TRBD1. Read coverage stops 3 residues before the CDR3 terminus; the germline J gene supplies the remainder. CDR1 LNHDA and CDR2 SQIVND come from the germline V gene (reference sequence). CDR3 size: 17 residues. J gave up 4 bases and V 7 bases, and 15 bases lay outside the gene matches.

This clone came up many times. Read coverage stops 3 residues before the CDR3 terminus; the germline J gene supplies the remainder. The V gene is TRBV10-1, the J gene TRBJ2-2; TRBD1 might be the D (6 bases). The CDR3 sequence is 13 residues long. CDR1 and CDR2 from the germline V gene are WNHNN and SYGVQD (reference sequence). The ends were cut back, 5 bases at V and 5 bases at J, with 9 bases in the middle. Partial CDR3 DNA: TGCGCCAGCAGTCAGGGGTGGACCGGGGAG. Translation gives CASSQGWTGE. In full, the CDR3 reads CASSQGWTGELFF.

This clone was observed at least ten times. The DNA ends 3 residues before the CDR3 does, and the rest of the CDR3 is filled in from the germline J gene. V usage is TRBV2 and J usage is TRBJ2-1; 10 bases align to TRBD2. Germline V CDR1 and CDR2: SNHLY, FYNNEI. V lost 1 base and J lost 8; bases outside the gene matches: 5. The CDR3 length is 15 residues. CDR3 DNA (partial): TGTGCCAGCAGTGAAGGTAGCGGGAGGACGGATGAG. Protein sequence: CASSEGSGRTDE. From start to end, the CDR3 is CASSEGSGRTDEQFF.

Ten or more counts support this clone. The read terminates 3 residues ahead of where the CDR3 ends, so the germline J gene completes it. The rearrangement joins TRBV7-8 to TRBJ1-2; the D is unclear. V was trimmed by 2 bases and J by 0 bases, leaving 16 bases between them. The germline CDR1 and CDR2 sequences are SGHVS and FQNEAQ. This CDR3 region has 17 residues. The sequenced part of the CDR3 DNA is TGTGCCAGCAGCTTAAGTTCCCTTCGGTCGCCTAACTATGGC. Residues: CASSLSSLRSPNYG. The complete CDR3 reads CASSLSSLRSPNYGYTF.

This clone has at least ten counts. From the germline J gene comes the end of the CDR3, since the read stops 3 residues before it. The chain employs TRBV19 and TRBJ2-1; 7 bases are shared with TRBD1. The CDR3 contains 17 residues. The V gene's germline CDR1 is LNHDA and CDR2 SQIVND (reference sequence). With V trimmed by 1 base and J by 4 bases, 10 bases remained unmatched. Partial CDR3 DNA: TGTGCCAGTAGTATAGCCCAGCGACAGGGAAGGTACAATGAG. Translated: CASSIAQRQGRYNE. The entire CDR3 is CASSIAQRQGRYNEQFF. The full variable domain, its missing parts supplied by reference TRBV19 and TRBJ2-1, is DGGITQSPKYLFRKEGQNVTLSCEQNLNHDAMYWYRQDPGQGLRLIYYSQIVNDFQKGDIAEGYSVSREKKESFPLTVTSAQKNPTAFYLCASSIAQRQGRYNEQFFGPGTRLTVL.

This clone was recorded at least ten times. The CDR3 end is not reached by the read, which stops 3 residues before it; the germline J gene fills it in. J is TRBJ2-7 and V is TRBV5-1; 8 nucleotides line up with TRBD1. Germline-derived CDR1 and CDR2 are SGHRS and YFSETQ. After removal of 3 bases from V and 2 bases from J, the junction contained 4 bases not matched to a gene. The CDR3 totals 14 residues. The CDR3 sequence is CASSSTGGPYEQYF. Incomplete CDR3 DNA: TGCGCCAGCAGCTCTACAGGGGGACCCTACGAG.

This clone was found many times. Sequencing ends 3 residues short of the CDR3 end; the germline J gene provides the rest. V gene TRBV12-3 or TRBV12-4 combines with J gene TRBJ2-1; D perhaps matches TRBD1 (5 bases). CDR3 size: 11 residues. V lost 8 bases, J lost 9 bases, and 11 bases lay in between. The chain's CDR3 is CASARVAEQFF. The DNA read from the CDR3 is TGTGCCAGCGCCAGGGTAGCTGAG.

Many counts were recorded for this clone. Sequencing ends 3 residues short of the CDR3 end; the germline J gene provides the rest. This chain uses TRBV6-2 or TRBV6-3 with TRBJ2-1; TRBD2 agrees at 8 bases. The CDR3 is 14 amino acids. Germline V CDR1 and CDR2: MNHEY, SVGEGT. V lost 7 bases, J lost 9 bases, and 11 bases stayed unmatched. The CDR3 bases that were read are TGTGCCAGCACTATAGCGGGGCTGGGTGGTGAG. Its protein product is CASTIAGLGGE. The complete CDR3 protein is CASTIAGLGGEQFF.

This clone was picked up many times. The read is 3 residues too short to cover the CDR3 end, so that end is filled in from the germline J gene. This chain joins TRBV28 and TRBJ2-3, with D perhaps TRBD2 (6 bases). Trimming took off 4 bases at V and 0 bases at J, with 14 bases between the two ends. This CDR3 has 16 residues. Germline CDR1 and CDR2: MDHEN and SYDVKM. The CDR3 spells CASSSRLVVSTDTQYF. The part of the CDR3 DNA that was read is TGTGCCAGCAGTTCTAGACTAGTGGTTAGCACAGATACG.

This clone was picked up many times. Sequencing ends 3 residues short of the CDR3 end; the germline J gene provides the rest. The gene calls are TRBV13 and TRBJ1-1; tentatively, D is TRBD1 (6 bases). The V gene's germline CDR1 is PRHDT and CDR2 FYEKMQ (reference sequence). The CDR3 is made up of 14 amino acids. V lost 4 bases and J lost 0, with 9 bases in between. CDR3 protein: CASSSRGMNTEAFF. CDR3 DNA, as far as it was read: TGTGCCAGCAGCTCCAGGGGCATGAACACTGAA.

This clone was seen many times. The read halts 3 residues ahead of the CDR3 end, with the missing end drawn from the germline J gene. This chain links TRBV20-1 with TRBJ1-4, with D perhaps matching TRBD1 (5 bases). Between the trimmed V and J ends, which lost 1 base and 7 bases, there was a span of 13 bases. CDR1 DFQATT and CDR2 SNEGSKA come from the germline V gene (reference sequence). This CDR3 spans 14 amino acids. CDR3 DNA, as far as it was read: TGCAGTGCTAGAGGGGCAGGGTCGATTGAAAAA. This translates into CSARGAGSIEK. In full, the CDR3 is CSARGAGSIEKLFF.

There are many counts of this clone. The CDR3 is cut off 3 residues early in the read; its end comes from the germline J gene. The chain employs TRBV12-3 or TRBV12-4 and TRBJ2-1; TRBD2 matches at 9 bases. Losses at the gene ends were 1 base for V and 8 bases for J; bases not matched to a gene: 12. There are 17 residues in the CDR3. CDR3 protein: CASSLGSWAGGPDEQFF. CDR3 bases read: TGTGCCAGCAGTTTAGGATCCTGGGCGGGAGGGCCTGATGAG.

The sample holds many counts of this clone. Read data end 3 residues before the CDR3 end; the end is taken from the germline J gene. This sequence joins TRBV18 and TRBJ2-5, with 8 bases fitting TRBD1. CDR1 is KGHSH, CDR2 LQKENI, per germline. V lost 2 bases to trimming and J lost 4 bases; unmatched junction nucleotides: 9. The CDR3 runs 16 residues. The CDR3: CASSPRAGQGRETQYF. CDR3 DNA (partial): TGTGCCAGCTCACCAAGAGCTGGACAGGGAAGAGAGACC.

This clone showed up many times. The read terminates 3 residues ahead of where the CDR3 ends, so the germline J gene completes it. The rearrangement uses TRBV19 and TRBJ1-2; D is unresolved. Trimming pared 8 bases from V and 4 bases from J, leaving 11 bases between. In germline, CDR1 is LNHDA, CDR2 SQIVND (reference sequence). CDR3 length equals 12 residues. The part of the CDR3 DNA that was read is TGTGCCAGTTCCCGGTCCCGCTATGGC. Protein sequence: CASSRSRYG. In full, the CDR3 is CASSRSRYGYTF. Using reference TRBV19 and TRBJ1-2 for the parts outside the CDR3, the full variable domain is DGGITQSPKYLFRKEGQNVTLSCEQNLNHDAMYWYRQDPGQGLRLIYYSQIVNDFQKGDIAEGYSVSREKKESFPLTVTSAQKNPTAFYLCASSRSRYGYTFGSGTRLTVV.

There are many counts of this clone. The sequenced CDR3 bases are TGTGCCAGCAGCGCGGTCACTGAA. Its protein is CASSAVTE. The whole CDR3 is CASSAVTEAFF. The chain carries TRBV2 and TRBJ1-1, with D unclear. The read ends 3 residues before the CDR3 terminus; that terminus is restored from the germline J gene. With 6 bases removed from V and 4 bases from J, the gap between germline ends came to 6 bases. This CDR3 comprises 11 residues. Per the germline V gene, CDR1 is SNHLY and CDR2 is FYNNEI.

This clone was counted a few times. With the read ending 3 residues before the CDR3 end, the germline J gene is used to fill in that end. V usage is TRBV19 and J usage is TRBJ1-2, with TRBD1 matching 9 bases. The CDR3 is 14 residues long. Per the germline V gene, CDR1 is LNHDA and CDR2 is SQIVND (reference sequence). The CDR3 bases that were read are TGTGCCAGTAGTACCCGGGACAGGGTTTACGGC. Translation: CASSTRDRVYG. The whole CDR3 protein reads CASSTRDRVYGYTF. Together with reference TRBV19 and TRBJ1-2, the CDR3 gives the full variable domain: DGGITQSPKYLFRKEGQNVTLSCEQNLNHDAMYWYRQDPGQGLRLIYYSQIVNDFQKGDIAEGYSVSREKKESFPLTVTSAQKNPTAFYLCASSTRDRVYGYTFGSGTRLTVV.

This clone was seen ten or more times. The CDR3 end falls 3 residues outside the read, so it is completed with the germline J gene. V gene TRBV20-1 combines with J gene TRBJ2-7; a weak D match, TRBD1 (5 bases). This CDR3 has 12 amino acids. With 5 bases removed from V and 1 base from J, the gap between germline ends came to 9 bases. Looked up from germline, CDR1 is DFQATT and CDR2 is SNEGSKA (reference sequence). CDR3 DNA, as far as it was read: TGCAGTGCTGAGACAGATTCCTACGAG. Translated: CSAETDSYE. The CDR3, in full, reads CSAETDSYEQYF.

The sample holds many counts of this clone. The DNA read from the CDR3 is TGTGCCAGTAGTACCGGTCTCAACTTCTATGGC. Its protein is CASSTGLNFYG. Given in full, the CDR3 is CASSTGLNFYGYTF. The V call is TRBV19, the J call TRBJ1-2; no reliable D call. The read is 3 residues too short to cover the CDR3 end, so that end is filled in from the germline J gene. The ends were cut back, 4 bases at V and 4 bases at J, with 13 bases in the middle. The CDR3 extends over 14 amino acids. CDR1 LNHDA and CDR2 SQIVND come from the germline V gene (reference sequence).